This TCR beta chain is drawn from a study of T cells after yellow fever vaccination. In the study overall: The SMART-Seq v4 Ultra Low Input method served to prepare the low-cell-number fractions. Overall study findings and caveats: Overall, a small share of clonotypes was seen in both CD4 and CD8 compartments. High-abundance clonotypes from the bulk population could contaminate FACS-sorted repertoires.

One entry per CDR3 protein results from TCRdb running MiXCR on the 5' RACE reads. This sample has about 430,000 distinct CDR3 sequences, with 15% to 20% found just once. The V gene lost 4 bases and the J gene lost 2 bases, with 9 bases spanning the gap. This CDR3 has 13 amino acids. The germline gives CDR1 SGHDN, CDR2 FVKESK. In regard to this clonotype: No antigen is known for it.

This sequence was found in a young man who received the YFV17D yellow fever vaccine. The V and J genes are TRBV14 and TRBJ2-7; no clear D gene. Here the sequenced sample was PBMCs, taken before the yellow fever booster vaccination. The CDR3 loop is CASSRVGTYEQYV. In DNA, the CDR3 is TGTGCCAGCAGCCGAGTGGGGACCTACGAGCAGTACGTC.